This record concerns one TCR beta chain sequence. V lost 5 bases to trimming and J lost 5 bases; unmatched junction nucleotides: 12. The germline V gene encodes CDR1 MDHEN and CDR2 SYDVKM. The CDR3 is made up of 16 amino acids. Here immunoSEQ multiplex PCR was the method, and the copy in TCRdb shows in-frame clones only, minus some. The sample lists 2 million to 2.5 million clones; just over 90% were seen once. These data are taken from a study of shared clonotypes between healthy human individuals. For the study at large: Plates per donor: three CD4 naive, three CD4 memory, two CD8 naive, one CD8 memory.

Naive CD8 cells lacked CD45RO and underwent positive selection for CCR7, leaving out terminally differentiated effector memory CD45RA+ cells. Sequenced: naive CD8+ T cells from PBMCs. This TCR was recovered from a man younger than 30 in good health. Some clones in this sample may be carry-over from other donors' samples. This chain joins TRBV28 and TRBJ2-5, with 9 bases identical to TRBD2. The CDR3 DNA reads as TGTGCCAGCAGTCGCTCCCTAGCGGGAACTGGCGAGACCCAGTACTTC. Its protein is CASSRSLAGTGETQYF.